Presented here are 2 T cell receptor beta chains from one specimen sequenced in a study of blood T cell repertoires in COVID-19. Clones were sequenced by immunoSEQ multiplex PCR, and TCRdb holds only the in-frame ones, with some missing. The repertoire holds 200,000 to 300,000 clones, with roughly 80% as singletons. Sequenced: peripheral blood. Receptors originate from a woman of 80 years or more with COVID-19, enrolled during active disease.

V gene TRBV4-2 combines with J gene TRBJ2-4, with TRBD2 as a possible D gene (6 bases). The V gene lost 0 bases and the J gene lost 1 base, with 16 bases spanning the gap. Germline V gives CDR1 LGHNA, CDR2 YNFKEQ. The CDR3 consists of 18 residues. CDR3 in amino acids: CASSQDGRRGRAKNIQYF. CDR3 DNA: TGTGCCAGCAGCCAAGACGGTAGACGGGGGAGGGCCAAAAACATTCAGTACTTC.

CDR3 residues: CASSWDRGSSGAFF. CDR3 DNA: TGTGCCAGCAGCTGGGACAGGGGGTCTTCGGGAGCTTTCTTT. The rearrangement joins TRBV5-4 to TRBJ1-1, with 11 bases identical to TRBD1. The CDR3 contains 14 residues. Germline V gene lookup returns CDR1 SGHNT and CDR2 YYREEE (reference sequence). Losses at the gene ends were 3 bases for V and 10 bases for J; bases not matched to a gene: 8.